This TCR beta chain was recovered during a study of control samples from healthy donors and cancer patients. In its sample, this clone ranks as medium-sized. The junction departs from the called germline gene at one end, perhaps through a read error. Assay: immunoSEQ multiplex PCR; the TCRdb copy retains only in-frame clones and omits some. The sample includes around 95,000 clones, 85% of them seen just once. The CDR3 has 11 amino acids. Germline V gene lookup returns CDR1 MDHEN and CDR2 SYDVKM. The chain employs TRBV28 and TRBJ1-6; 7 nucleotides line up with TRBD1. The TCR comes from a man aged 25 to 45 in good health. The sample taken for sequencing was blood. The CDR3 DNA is TGTGCCAGCAGTTCATCGGGACAGCAAACCTTT. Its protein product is CASSSSGQQTF.